Below are 31 T cell receptor beta chains sequenced from a single sample in a study of cytomegalovirus exposure and HLA in healthy donors. In the PCR, 60 Vbeta and 13 Jbeta primers were used. This table comes from immunoSEQ multiplex PCR, and its TCRdb copy is limited to in-frame clones, with some not included. Of fewer than 150,000 clones in the sample, 80% were seen once. Source material: PBMCs. Source of these receptors: a male donor in good health and CMV-seronegative.

There are a few counts of this clone. The rearrangement uses TRBV28 and TRBJ1-2, with D maybe TRBD1 (5 bases). V was clipped by 7 bases and J by 7 bases, with 19 bases between them. Germline CDR1 is MDHEN and CDR2 is SYDVKM. The CDR3 length is 14 residues. The CDR3 DNA reads as TGTGCCAGCACCGCCCCCAGGGCTTCCCCTGGCTACACCTTC. Residues: CASTAPRASPGYTF.

The rearrangement uses TRBV29-1 and TRBJ1-1; 7 bases agree with TRBD1. The germline CDR1 and CDR2 sequences are SQVTM and ANQGSEA. This CDR3 contains 14 residues. With V trimmed by 5 bases and J by 1 base, 7 bases remained unmatched. The CDR3 protein is CSVRRQGSNTEAFF. In DNA, the CDR3 is TGCAGCGTTCGGAGACAGGGATCGAACACTGAAGCTTTCTTT.

This clone appeared once. The chain carries TRBV4-1 and TRBJ1-2; D not certain. Trimming took 0 bases from V and 6 from J, leaving 14 bases between them. CDR1 MGHRA and CDR2 YSYEKL come from the germline V gene. The CDR3 has 15 amino acids. The CDR3 nucleotides are TGCGCCAGCAGCCAAGATAGTCTGGCAGGTGATGGCTACACCTTC. Its protein is CASSQDSLAGDGYTF.

The chain joins TRBV6-5 to TRBJ1-6; D gene ambiguous. Trimming removed 2 bases at V and 7 bases at J, with 12 bases between. Germline V gene sequence: CDR1 MNHEY, CDR2 SVGAGI. The length of the CDR3 is 15 residues. The CDR3 protein is CASSYGGEINSPLHF. DNA for the CDR3: TGTGCCAGCAGTTACGGCGGGGAGATCAATTCACCCCTCCACTTT.

The J gene is TRBJ2-3, the V gene TRBV6-5; unclear D gene. Germline CDR1 and CDR2: MNHEY and SVGAGI. Trimming left V 5 bases short and J 2 bases short, with 14 bases between. The CDR3 is 15 amino acids. CDR3 in amino acids: CASSLGGEPTDTQYF. Written as DNA, the CDR3 is TGTGCCAGCAGTCTCGGCGGAGAGCCCACAGATACGCAGTATTTT.

This clone has only one observation. Written as DNA, the CDR3 is TGTGCCAGCTCACCACGTAATGAGCAGGGGCTTGGCTACACCTTC. Translation: CASSPRNEQGLGYTF. This chain links TRBV18 with TRBJ1-2; maybe TRBD1 (6 bases). Per the germline V gene, CDR1 is KGHSH and CDR2 is LQKENI. This CDR3 is built from 15 residues. V dropped 1 base and J dropped 7 bases, with 16 bases sitting between them.

The chain carries TRBV5-1 and TRBJ1-5; 8 bases match TRBD1. Germline V gene sequence: CDR1 SGHRS, CDR2 YFSETQ. The CDR3 sequence is 15 residues long. Trimming at V came to 4 bases and at J to 7 bases, leaving 10 bases not matched to a gene. The CDR3 sequence: CASSLDTGGSQPQHF. Here the CDR3 DNA reads TGCGCCAGCAGCCTAGATACAGGGGGATCCCAGCCCCAGCATTTT.

The chain links TRBV11-2 to TRBJ2-5; D possibly corresponds to TRBD2 (7 bases). CDR3 length: 15 residues. Germline V gene data show CDR1 as SGHAT and CDR2 as FQNNGV. V was cut by 1 base and J by 5 bases, with 14 bases left in between. The CDR3 spells CASSLGGGASETQYF. CDR3 coding DNA: TGTGCCAGCAGCTTAGGAGGGGGGGCTTCTGAGACCCAGTACTTC.

CDR3 DNA: TGTGCCAGCTCCCCCGGGGTAGGGATCGGAACTGAAGCTTTCTTT. The encoded protein is CASSPGVGIGTEAFF. The chain employs TRBV18 and TRBJ1-1; no definite D call. In germline, CDR1 is KGHSH, CDR2 LQKENI. CDR3 length: 15 amino acids. V gave up 6 bases and J gave up 5 bases, with 19 bases separating them. The full variable domain, rest sourced from reference TRBV18 and TRBJ1-1, is NAGVMQNPRHLVRRRGQEARLRCSPMKGHSHVYWYRQLPEEGLKFMVYLQKENIIDESGMPKERFSAEFPKEGPSILRIQQVVRGDSAAYFCASSPGVGIGTEAFFGQGTRLTVV.

The chain couples TRBV6-1 to TRBJ2-1, with 11 bases identical to TRBD2. Looked up from germline, CDR1 is MNHNS and CDR2 is SASEGT. This CDR3 contains 16 residues. Trimming cost V 4 bases and J 8 bases; bases outside gene matches: 10. CDR3: CASSGRLAGTTDEQFF. DNA for the CDR3: TGTGCCAGCAGTGGGCGACTAGCGGGGACTACGGATGAGCAGTTCTTC.

This clone has a single count. The chain recombines TRBV10-1 with TRBJ1-5; D uncertain. This CDR3 spans 11 amino acids. The germline gives CDR1 WNHNN, CDR2 SYGVQD (reference sequence). Trimming cost V 6 bases and J 9 bases, with 9 bases left between them. The DNA for the CDR3 is TGCGCCAGCAGGCCTTACGGGCCCCAGCATTTT. It specifies CASRPYGPQHF.

V gene TRBV6-6 combines with J gene TRBJ2-5, with 14 nucleotides matching TRBD2. TRBJ2-7 matches the DNA end more closely, so the J call is doubtful. The CDR3 length is 15 residues. Germline V gene sequence: CDR1 MNHNY, CDR2 SVGAGI (reference sequence). The CDR3 sequence: CASSSGLAGADEQYF. CDR3 bases: TGTGCCAGCAGTTCGGGACTAGCGGGGGCTGACGAGCAGTACTTC.

The CDR3 DNA reads as TGTGCCAGCAGCTTAGTAGAGGGGGCGCAGGCCGGCTACACCTTC. The encoded protein is CASSLVEGAQAGYTF. V gene TRBV11-2 combines with J gene TRBJ1-2; 7 nucleotides match TRBD1. Trimming at V came to 1 base and at J to 8 bases, leaving 10 bases not matched to a gene. Germline CDR1 and CDR2: SGHAT and FQNNGV. This CDR3 is built from 15 residues.

This clone was counted once. This rearrangement joins TRBV5-1 to TRBJ2-7, with 10 nucleotides matching TRBD2. Germline-derived CDR1 and CDR2 are SGHRS and YFSETQ. The CDR3 has 17 amino acids. Germline trimming cut 0 bases from V and 7 bases from J; bases unmatched to any gene: 13. The CDR3 loop reads CASSLAPSGGLALEQYF. The CDR3 nucleotides are TGCGCCAGCAGCTTGGCACCTAGCGGGGGCCTGGCTTTGGAGCAGTACTTC.

The chain couples TRBV5-1 to TRBJ2-2; weak D call: TRBD1 (5 bases). CDR1 is SGHRS and CDR2 is YFSETQ in the germline V gene. The length of the CDR3 is 15 residues. V lost 3 bases to trimming and J lost 6 bases, with 15 bases between them. The CDR3 is CASSSPDKGSGELFF. The CDR3, as DNA: TGCGCCAGCAGCTCGCCGGACAAGGGATCCGGGGAGCTGTTTTTT.

The V call is TRBV10-3, the J call TRBJ2-3; 7 bases are shared with TRBD2. The germline V gene has CDR1 ENHRY and CDR2 SYGVKD. CDR3 length equals 19 residues. With V trimmed by 3 bases and J by 3 bases, 18 bases remained unmatched. The CDR3 here is CAISDPGQRGGKSTDTQYF. The CDR3 region has the DNA TGTGCCATCAGTGATCCGGGGCAGCGGGGAGGGAAGTCGACAGATACGCAGTATTTT.

The chain links TRBV29-1 to TRBJ1-1, with 11 bases aligning to TRBD1. V shed 6 bases, J shed 3 bases, and the junction held 9 bases outside the gene matches. CDR1 is SQVTM, CDR2 ANQGSEA, per germline. This CDR3 spans 15 amino acids. CDR3 amino acids: CSVRDRGKTDTEAFF. CDR3 DNA: TGCAGCGTCCGGGACAGGGGGAAAACGGACACTGAAGCTTTCTTT. Full variable domain (missing parts from reference TRBV29-1 and TRBJ1-1): SAVISQKPSRDICQRGTSLTIQCQVDSQVTMMFWYRQQPGQSLTLIATANQGSEATYESGFVIDKFPISRPNLTFSTLTVSNMSPEDSSIYLCSVRDRGKTDTEAFFGQGTRLTVV.

The V gene is TRBV11-2, the J gene TRBJ1-2; a weak D match, TRBD1 (5 bases). The germline CDR1 and CDR2 sequences are SGHAT and FQNNGV. V lost 6 bases, J lost 0 bases, and 17 bases lay in between. The CDR3 contains 16 residues. CDR3 sequence (DNA): TGTGCCAGCAGTACGCCGGACGGGGGAACTAACTATGGCTACACCTTC. Residues: CASSTPDGGTNYGYTF.

This chain links TRBV21-1 with TRBJ1-5; TRBD1, the table's D call, lacks a check against the DNA. TRBV21-1 represents a pseudogene. CDR3 length: 16 amino acids. This CDR3 is CASSRTDTGQHQPQHF. The CDR3 bases are TGTGCCAGCAGCAGAACGGACACGGGTCAGCATCAGCCCCAGCATTTT.

This chain connects TRBV28 to TRBJ1-5; D is possibly TRBD1 (5 bases). Per germline, CDR1 MDHEN and CDR2 SYDVKM. V was trimmed by 5 bases and J by 2 bases, leaving 13 bases between them. CDR3 size: 15 residues. The DNA for the CDR3 is TGTGCCAGCAGTGGGGCGGGGACGGGCAATCAGCCCCAGCATTTT. The encoded protein is CASSGAGTGNQPQHF.

This clone was counted only a few times. The rearrangement joins TRBV4-2 to TRBJ2-3; TRBD2 matches 10 bases. This CDR3 region has 15 residues. CDR1 and CDR2 (germline): LGHNA, YNFKEQ. After removal of 0 bases from V and 4 bases from J, the junction contained 1 base not matched to a gene. The DNA for the CDR3 is TGTGCCAGCAGCCAAGAAGCGGGGGGGCCAGATACGCAGTATTTT. Protein: CASSQEAGGPDTQYF.

The rearrangement joins TRBV6-1 to TRBJ2-7, with TRBD1 identical over 8 bases. In germline, CDR1 is MNHNS, CDR2 SASEGT. The V segment lost 4 bases and the J segment 0 bases; nucleotides outside the gene matches: 5. The CDR3 has 15 amino acids. The CDR3 DNA sequence: TGTGCCAGCAGTGGGAAGACAGGGGACTCCTACGAGCAGTACTTC. Its protein is CASSGKTGDSYEQYF.

The chain combines TRBV18 with TRBJ1-1; D uncertain. The CDR3 sequence is 15 residues long. V lost 4 bases, J lost 1 base, and 13 bases lay in between. Germline V lookup: CDR1 KGHSH, CDR2 LQKENI. The CDR3 spells CASSHGGRSNTEAFF. For the CDR3, the DNA is TGTGCCAGCTCACACGGAGGGCGCTCGAACACTGAAGCTTTCTTT.

To note about this clone: A junction boundary mismatches the germline segment, possibly from a read error. This sample also contains other DNA sequences that code for the same CDR3. This sequence joins TRBV5-1 and TRBJ2-1; 7 nucleotides align to TRBD2. This CDR3 has 20 amino acids. Germline values: CDR1 SGHRS, CDR2 YFSETQ. CDR3 sequence reads: CASSSRGTGGKLNSHNEQFF. The CDR3 DNA sequence: TGCGCCAGCAGCTCCCGGGGGACGGGGGGAAAACTTAACTCCCACAATGAGCAGTTCTTC.

The V call is TRBV5-4, the J call TRBJ1-2, with D possibly matching TRBD1 (6 bases). The CDR3 runs 15 residues. CDR1 and CDR2 (germline): SGHNT, YYREEE (reference sequence). V lost 4 bases to trimming and J lost 4 bases, with 17 bases between them. The CDR3, as DNA: TGTGCCAGCAGCATTTCAATGGACAGACTCTATGGCTACACCTTC. This codes for CASSISMDRLYGYTF.

The chain is built from TRBV5-1 and TRBJ2-5, with TRBD2 matching over 8 bases. The CDR3 is 13 residues long. CDR1 SGHRS and CDR2 YFSETQ come from the germline V gene. V lost 3 bases to trimming and J lost 3 bases; unmatched junction nucleotides: 1. The CDR3 loop reads CASSSGGEETQYF. The CDR3 region has the DNA TGCGCCAGCAGCTCGGGGGGGGAAGAGACCCAGTACTTC.

V gene TRBV5-4 combines with J gene TRBJ1-1; TRBD1 is a possible D gene (6 bases). Trimming pared 4 bases from V and 11 bases from J, leaving 15 bases between. CDR1 is SGHNT and CDR2 is YYREEE in the germline V gene (reference sequence). There are 12 residues in the CDR3. The CDR3 region has the DNA TGTGCCAGCAGCATGACAGGAACTGGGGCTTTCTTT. Protein sequence: CASSMTGTGAFF. The variable domain in full, with the rest retrieved from reference TRBV5-4 and TRBJ1-1, is ETGVTQSPTHLIKTRGQQVTLRCSSQSGHNTVSWYQQALGQGPQFIFQYYREEENGRGNFPPRFSGLQFPNYSSELNVNALELDDSALYLCASSMTGTGAFFGQGTRLTVV.

The chain recombines TRBV5-1 with TRBJ1-6; TRBD1 matches at 8 bases. This CDR3 has 15 residues. After removal of 1 base from V and 7 bases from J, the junction contained 4 bases not matched to a gene. Germline assignment: CDR1 SGHRS and CDR2 YFSETQ. This chain's CDR3 is CASSLSGQENSPLHF. In nucleotides, the CDR3 is TGCGCCAGCAGCTTGTCGGGACAGGAAAATTCACCCCTCCACTTT.

The V gene is TRBV18, the J gene TRBJ1-4; D possibly corresponds to TRBD1 (6 bases). Germline CDR1 reads KGHSH; CDR2 reads LQKENI. Trimming removed 2 bases from V and 4 bases from J, with 23 bases in between. The CDR3 consists of 19 residues. The CDR3 loop is CASSPFPLPPGAVNEKLFF. The CDR3 bases are TGTGCCAGCTCACCATTCCCCCTACCTCCAGGGGCAGTTAATGAAAAACTGTTTTTT.

The rearrangement links TRBV7-9 to TRBJ1-6, with D perhaps TRBD1 (5 bases). The CDR3 contains 13 residues. Trimming shortened V by 2 bases and J by 9 bases, and 8 bases separated the two germline ends. From germline, CDR1 is SEHNR and CDR2 FQNEAQ (reference sequence). DNA for the CDR3: TGTGCCAGCAGCTTACAGGGAGGTTCACCCCTCCACTTT. Translating gives CASSLQGGSPLHF.

The gene calls are TRBV5-4 and TRBJ2-3; TRBD1 might be the D (5 bases). With 4 bases removed from V and 1 base from J, the gap between germline ends came to 13 bases. Germline V CDR1 and CDR2: SGHNT, YYREEE (reference sequence). This CDR3 has 15 amino acids. This CDR3 is CASSLLGVGTDTQYF. CDR3 DNA sequence: TGTGCCAGCAGCCTCCTAGGGGTGGGCACAGATACGCAGTATTTT.